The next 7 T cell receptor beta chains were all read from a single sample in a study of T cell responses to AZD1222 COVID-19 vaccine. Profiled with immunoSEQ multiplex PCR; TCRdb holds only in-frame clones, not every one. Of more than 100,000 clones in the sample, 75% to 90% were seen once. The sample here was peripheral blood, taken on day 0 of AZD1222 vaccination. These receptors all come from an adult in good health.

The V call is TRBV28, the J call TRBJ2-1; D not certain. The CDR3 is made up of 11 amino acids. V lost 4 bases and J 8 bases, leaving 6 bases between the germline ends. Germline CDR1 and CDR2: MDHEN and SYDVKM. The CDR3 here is CASSYRYEQFF. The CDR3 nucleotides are TGTGCCAGCAGTTATCGCTATGAGCAGTTCTTC. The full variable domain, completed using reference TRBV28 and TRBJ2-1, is DVKVTQSSRYLVKRTGEKVFLECVQDMDHENMFWYRQDPGLGLRLIYFSYDVKMKEKGDIPEGYSVSREKKERFSLILESASTNQTSMYLCASSYRYEQFFGPGTRLTVL.

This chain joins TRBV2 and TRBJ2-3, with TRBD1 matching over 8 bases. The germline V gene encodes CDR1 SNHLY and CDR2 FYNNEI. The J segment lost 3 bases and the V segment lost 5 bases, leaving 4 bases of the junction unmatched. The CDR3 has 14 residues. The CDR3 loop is CASSIQGATDTQYF. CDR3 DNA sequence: TGTGCCAGCAGTATCCAGGGGGCAACAGATACGCAGTATTTT.

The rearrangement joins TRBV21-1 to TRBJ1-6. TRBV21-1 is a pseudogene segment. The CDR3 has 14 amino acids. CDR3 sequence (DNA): TGTGCCAGCAGCCCCCGGGGCCGTAATTCACCCCTCCACTTT. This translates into CASSPRGRNSPLHF.

The CDR3 sequence: CASTPGQGSNQPQHF. DNA of the CDR3: TGTGCCAGCACACCGGGACAGGGTAGCAATCAGCCCCAGCATTTT. This sequence joins TRBV6-5 and TRBJ1-5; TRBD1 aligns across 9 bases. The V segment lost 7 bases and the J segment 0 bases; nucleotides outside the gene matches: 4. The CDR3 spans 15 residues. The germline V gene encodes CDR1 MNHEY and CDR2 SVGAGI.

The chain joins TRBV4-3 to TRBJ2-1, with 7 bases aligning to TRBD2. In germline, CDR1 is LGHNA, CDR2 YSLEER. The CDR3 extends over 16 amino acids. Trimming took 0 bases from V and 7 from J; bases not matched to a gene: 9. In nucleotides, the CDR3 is TGCGCCAGCAGCCAAGAGGGTGGAGCGGGAATTAATGAGCAGTTCTTC. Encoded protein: CASSQEGGAGINEQFF.

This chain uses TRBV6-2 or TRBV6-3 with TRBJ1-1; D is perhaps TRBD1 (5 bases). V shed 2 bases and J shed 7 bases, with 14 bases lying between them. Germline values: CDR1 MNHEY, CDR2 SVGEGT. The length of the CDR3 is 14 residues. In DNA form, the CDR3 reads TGTGCCAGCAGTTACGGAGGCCTAGACAGTGAAGCTTTCTTT. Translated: CASSYGGLDSEAFF.

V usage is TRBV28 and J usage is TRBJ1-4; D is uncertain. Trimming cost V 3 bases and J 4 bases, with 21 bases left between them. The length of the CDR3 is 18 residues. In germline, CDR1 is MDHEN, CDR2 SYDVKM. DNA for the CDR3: TGTGCCAGCAGTTTTTTATCTGGCCAGACGGGCCTTAATGAAAAACTGTTTTTT. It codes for CASSFLSGQTGLNEKLFF.